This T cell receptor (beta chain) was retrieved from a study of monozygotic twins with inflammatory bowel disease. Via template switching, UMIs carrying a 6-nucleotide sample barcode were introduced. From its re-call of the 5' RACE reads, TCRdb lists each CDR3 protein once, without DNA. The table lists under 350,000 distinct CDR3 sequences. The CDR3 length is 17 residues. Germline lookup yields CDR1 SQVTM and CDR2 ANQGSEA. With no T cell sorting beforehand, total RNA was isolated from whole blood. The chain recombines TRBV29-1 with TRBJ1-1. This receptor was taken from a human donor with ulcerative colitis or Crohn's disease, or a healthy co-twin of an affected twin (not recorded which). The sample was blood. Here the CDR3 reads CSVGPLAGFSVDTEAFF. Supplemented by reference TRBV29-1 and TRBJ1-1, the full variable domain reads SAVISQKPSRDICQRGTSLTIQCQVDSQVTMMFWYRQQPGQSLTLIATANQGSEATYESGFVIDKFPISRPNLTFSTLTVSNMSPEDSSIYLCSVGPLAGFSVDTEAFFGQGTRLTVV.